This TCR beta chain was sequenced during a study of shared clonotypes between healthy human individuals. In the original workflow: Sequence data from immunoSEQ were junction-only and lacked quality scores; consequently, filtering differed. Clones were sequenced by immunoSEQ multiplex PCR, and TCRdb holds only the in-frame ones, with some missing. D and trimming come from the DNA, and the V and J calls and clone size come from that table. The table has roughly 570,000 clones, roughly 98% seen once; the top ten hold 0.3%. The naive CD8 subset, CD45RO-negative cells positively selected for CCR7, excluded terminally differentiated effector memory CD45RA+ cells. Every donor, a Caucasian adult, lived in Nashville, Tennessee. This clone showed up just a few times. The sequenced sample was naive CD8+ T cells sorted from blood. The TCR comes from a man aged 25-45 years in good health.

CDR3 in DNA: TGTGCCAGCAGTCGAGACCTGCGCGGACGCCAGTACTTC. Translated, it gives CASSRDLRGRQYF. The V and J genes are TRBV27 and TRBJ2-7, with D hard to call. Per the germline V gene, CDR1 is MNHEY and CDR2 is SMNVEV (reference sequence). CDR3 size: 13 residues. Trimming removed 5 bases from V and 10 bases from J, with 18 bases in between.